This entry features one T cell receptor beta chain sequence. What antigen it recognizes has not been identified. A junction end diverges from the germline sequence, so it may reflect a read error. The CDR3, from cysteine to phenylalanine, totals 14 residues. Only the CDR3 region is kept as DNA, spanning 42 bases read in frame from base 1. Looking up the germline V gene yields CDR1 SGHAT and CDR2 FQNNGV. Library prep was done by multiplex PCR. Sequenced using an Illumina HiSeq 2500. Following protocols modified from ARM-PCR, the researchers constructed TCRbeta libraries through three rounds of nested PCR with primers (Table S4). Before sequencing, PCR products in the 200-500 bp range were cut out of the gel and cleaned up using the QIAquick gel extraction kit. The study's processing was this. Trimmomatic was used to clean the reads, FLASH merged the cleaned reads into complete CDR3 sequences, and MiTCR assigned the sequences to V(D)J germline segments. VDJtools was used to compute clonal diversity as the inverse Simpson's index. In-frame sequences without a premature stop codon were defined as productive reads. Through fastp at Q25 and MiXCR, TCRdb rebuilt clones from the public reads, retaining in-frame beta chains. For every CDR3 protein sequence, its rows merge into one entry that carries the most common genes and DNA. In this record, the V and J calls reflect TCRdb's handling and not the investigators' own analysis. A total of over 40,000 distinct CDR3 sequences appear in this sample, 60% to 70% of them only once. Clones ranked in the top ten supply over 15% of the sample.

RNA was extracted from bulk unsorted tissue and checked for quality with a NanoDrop ND-1000 and an Agilent 2100. The normal lung samples consisted of distant non-tumor tissue collected more than 3 cm from the tumor edge. Newly diagnosed lung cancer patients without prior chemotherapy who had been admitted for thoracic surgery in China between August and November 2014 were enrolled as donors. Patients who had received previous radiotherapy or chemotherapy, or who had another concurrent cancer, were excluded from the study. Surgical tissue pieces of 1-2 cm3 were preserved in RNAlater solution and were kept at -80 degrees C until use. The data belong to a study of tumor and adjacent non-tumor tissue in lung cancer (dated by TCRdb to 2016 to 2018). With respect to the entire study: The cohort included approximately 13 adenocarcinoma, 2 squamous cell carcinoma and 1 small cell lung cancer patients. The 15 enrolled patients, of whom some 10 were men and 5 were women, were aged about 30 to 85 years and were diagnosed with TNM stage I to III disease. Sequencing produced more than 100,000,000 productive TCRbeta reads in total, an average of about 4 million reads per sample. The study compared bulk TCRbeta repertoires between lung tumor tissue and matched distant non-tumor lung tissue from approximately 14 lung cancer patients. For each patient, one tumor sample and one normal lung sample were taken, giving some 33 paired specimens that underwent TCRbeta CDR3 sequencing.

Broad study findings and their caveats: The cohort had only about 16 patients, and the authors noted that larger samples and more detailed clinical data are needed. Significantly higher TCR diversity was found in younger patients, and higher tumor TCR diversity was associated with shorter overall and disease-free survival. Peripheral blood was not sequenced, so blood TCRbeta repertoires were not examined in the lung cancer patients of the study. A significantly larger cumulative share of the repertoire was made up by the top 100 clones in normal lung than in tumor tissue. Neither the sequencing platform nor unique molecular identifiers are mentioned in the methods. Tumor tissue showed significantly higher TCR diversity (inverse Simpson) than normal lung tissue, at 431.37 vs 166.20 (P = 0.0075, Mann-Whitney U test).

The source material was distant non-tumor lung tissue. The source is a woman aged 40 to 50 with non-small cell lung cancer. The rearrangement joined TRBV11-2 to TRBJ2-1; TRBD2 is possibly the D segment (5 matching bases). The CDR3 reads as follows: CASSRTGIGNGQFF. DNA sequence: TGTGCCAGCTCCCGAACGGGGATCGGCAATGGGCAGTTCTTC. This CDR3, with the reference TRBV11-2 and TRBJ2-1 proteins standing in past its ends, gives the full variable domain EAGVAQSPRYKIIEKRQSVAFWCNPISGHATLYWYQQILGQGPKLLIQFQNNGVVDDSQLPKDRFSAERLKGVDSTLKIQPAKLEDSAVYLCASSRTGIGNGQFFGPGTRLTVL.